Below are 16 T cell receptor beta chains sequenced from a single sample in a study of T cells after yellow fever vaccination. TCRdb reprocessed the 5' RACE reads with MiXCR, giving one entry per CDR3 protein. The repertoire has a few hundred thousand distinct CDR3 sequences, roughly a sixth of them found once; the top ten carry roughly a sixth. This specimen was PBMCs, taken before the yellow fever booster vaccination. Source of these receptors: a man aged 18 to 29 who received the YFV17D yellow fever vaccine.

The genes are TRBV18 and TRBJ1-1; D perhaps matches TRBD1 (6 bases). V lost 0 bases and J lost 0, with 14 bases in between. CDR3 length: 17 residues. The germline V gene encodes CDR1 KGHSH and CDR2 LQKENI. The CDR3: CASSPPRGGLMNTEAFF. Here the CDR3 DNA reads TGTGCCAGCTCACCACCGCGAGGGGGACTCATGAACACTGAAGCTTTCTTT.

This CDR3 is CASSLPGVTEAFF. CDR3 in DNA: TGTGCCAGCAGTTTGCCAGGGGTTACTGAAGCTTTCTTT. The V and J genes are TRBV27 and TRBJ1-1; D might be TRBD1 (6 bases). Trimming cost V 3 bases and J 5 bases, with 10 bases left between them. CDR1 MNHEY and CDR2 SMNVEV come from the germline V gene (reference sequence). The CDR3 extends over 13 amino acids.

This chain joins TRBV5-1 and TRBJ2-1, with TRBD1 identical over 11 bases. Germline-derived CDR1 and CDR2 are SGHRS and YFSETQ. Trimming took 3 bases from V and 0 from J; bases not matched to a gene: 5. The CDR3 runs 17 residues. CDR3 amino acids: CASSWRTGGASYNEQFF. In DNA, the CDR3 is TGCGCCAGCAGCTGGAGGACAGGGGGCGCCTCCTACAATGAGCAGTTCTTC.

This clonotype showed up just a few times. V usage is TRBV5-1 and J usage is TRBJ2-1, with D uncertain. V was shortened by 4 bases and J by 9 bases, with 17 bases between the two germline ends. The CDR3 consists of 14 residues. From germline, CDR1 is SGHRS and CDR2 YFSETQ. CDR3 DNA sequence: TGCGCCAGCAGCCCTCGGGTTACCGAAAGTGAGCAGTTCTTC. As protein: CASSPRVTESEQFF.

The sample holds a few counts of this clonotype. This chain joins TRBV6-5 and TRBJ1-6; weak D call: TRBD1 (5 bases). V was trimmed by 0 bases and J by 10 bases, leaving 10 bases between them. There are 14 residues in the CDR3. Germline assignment: CDR1 MNHEY and CDR2 SVGAGI. The CDR3 here is CASSYSTRDSPLHF. The CDR3 DNA reads TGTGCCAGCAGTTACTCGACGAGGGACTCACCCCTCCACTTT.

This clonotype came up a few times. The rearrangement links TRBV5-4 to TRBJ2-7, with 14 nucleotides matching TRBD2. Germline CDR1 and CDR2: SGHNT and YYREEE (reference sequence). Germline trimming cut 4 bases from V and 7 bases from J; bases unmatched to any gene: 10. The CDR3 extends over 16 amino acids. The CDR3, as DNA: TGTGCCAGCAGCCAAGGACTAGCGGGGGGCCCGTGGGAGCAGTACTTC. It is translated as CASSQGLAGGPWEQYF.

This clonotype was observed a few times. This chain links TRBV5-1 with TRBJ1-1; D not resolved. The germline CDR1 and CDR2 sequences are SGHRS and YFSETQ. V shed 4 bases and J shed 4 bases, with 14 bases lying between them. This CDR3 is built from 14 residues. The CDR3 DNA reads TGCGCCAGCAGCATGGGAGATTGGGGCACTGAAGCTTTCTTT. This translates into CASSMGDWGTEAFF.

The J gene is TRBJ2-7, the V gene TRBV11-1; D is perhaps TRBD2 (6 bases). CDR3 length: 13 residues. The V gene's germline CDR1 is SGHAT and CDR2 FQDESV (reference sequence). Trimming removed 1 base from V and 7 bases from J, with 11 bases in between. In nucleotides, the CDR3 is TGTGCCAGCAGCTTAGGAACTAGCAGGGAGCAGTACTTC. This encodes CASSLGTSREQYF.

This clonotype was detected a few times. The V call is TRBV27, the J call TRBJ2-7, with a possible D match to TRBD1 (5 bases). Trimming cost V 3 bases and J 4 bases, with 16 bases left between them. This CDR3 has 15 residues. The V gene's germline CDR1 is MNHEY and CDR2 SMNVEV (reference sequence). CDR3 amino acids: CASSFIGQGRYEQYV. The CDR3 DNA follows: TGTGCCAGCAGTTTCATCGGGCAGGGAAGGTACGAGCAGTACGTC.

The table lists this clonotype with a few counts. The chain joins TRBV24-1 to TRBJ2-3; D is uncertain. The CDR3 loop spans 13 amino acids. With 3 bases removed from V and 7 bases from J, the gap between germline ends came to 10 bases. The germline V gene encodes CDR1 KGHDR and CDR2 SFDVKD. CDR3 loop: CATSDLVGNTQYF. DNA for the CDR3: TGTGCCACCAGTGATCTCGTTGGAAATACGCAGTATTTT.

This clonotype was seen a few times. The chain carries TRBV29-1 and TRBJ1-2; D possibly corresponds to TRBD1 (5 bases). The length of the CDR3 is 13 residues. The V gene lost 6 bases and the J gene lost 0 bases, with 11 bases spanning the gap. The germline CDR1 and CDR2 sequences are SQVTM and ANQGSEA. The CDR3 sequence is CSVGAGPNYGYTF. The CDR3 DNA reads as TGCAGCGTGGGTGCGGGGCCTAACTATGGCTACACCTTC. The full variable domain, rest sourced from reference TRBV29-1 and TRBJ1-2, is SAVISQKPSRDICQRGTSLTIQCQVDSQVTMMFWYRQQPGQSLTLIATANQGSEATYESGFVIDKFPISRPNLTFSTLTVSNMSPEDSSIYLCSVGAGPNYGYTFGSGTRLTVV.

The V and J genes are TRBV29-1 and TRBJ2-2; 11 bases agree with TRBD1. With 6 bases clipped from V and 3 bases from J, the junction kept 3 bases outside the gene matches. Germline V gene sequence: CDR1 SQVTM, CDR2 ANQGSEA. This CDR3 region has 14 residues. CDR3 sequence (DNA): TGCAGCGTGGGGACAGGGGGGTACACCGGGGAGCTGTTTTTT. Its protein is CSVGTGGYTGELFF.

This clonotype was picked up a small number of times. One end of the junction does not line up with germline, which may come from a read error. The rearrangement joins TRBV20-1 to TRBJ1-1; possible D gene TRBD1, 6 bases. The CDR3 spans 14 residues. Germline CDR1 is DFQATT and CDR2 is SNEGSKA (reference sequence). As DNA, the CDR3 is TGCAGTGCCAGAGGCAGGAGGGGGGTCAGTGAAGCTTTCTTT. Its translation: CSARGRRGVSEAFF.

This clonotype was recorded a few times. CDR3 DNA: TGTGCCAGCAGCCCGGCGACAGGGCAGAATCAGCCCCAGCATTTT. Translated: CASSPATGQNQPQHF. The gene calls are TRBV7-2 and TRBJ1-5; 7 bases map to TRBD1. Per the germline V gene, CDR1 is SGHTA and CDR2 is FQGNSA. J gave up 4 bases and V 5 bases, and 8 bases lay outside the gene matches. The CDR3 is 15 residues long.

The rearrangement uses TRBV6-2 or TRBV6-3 and TRBJ2-7; 9 nucleotides match TRBD1. This CDR3 contains 14 residues. CDR1 and CDR2 from the germline V gene are MNHEY and SVGEGT. Unmatched junction bases numbered 4, after V lost 7 bases and J lost 0 bases. DNA for the CDR3: TGTGCCAGCACCCTGACAGGGGGCTCCTACGAGCAGTACTTC. This translates into CASTLTGGSYEQYF.

The genes are TRBV6-5 and TRBJ2-6; D may match TRBD1 or TRBD2 (5 bases each). The length of the CDR3 is 19 residues. The V and J ends lost 2 bases and 2 bases respectively, with 19 bases between them. Germline-derived CDR1 and CDR2 are MNHEY and SVGAGI. CDR3 sequence reads: CASSYGGKGSEPGANVLTF. CDR3 nucleotide sequence: TGTGCCAGCAGTTACGGGGGTAAGGGTTCGGAACCTGGGGCCAACGTCCTGACTTTC.